The clone carrying this T cell receptor (beta chain) was picked up a small number of times. Antigen specificity is unknown. The sample originates from a study of identical twins. General study points: While abundant cord blood beta clonotypes carried fewer insertions, memory repertoires showed no such pattern. Beta out-of-frame twin sharing showed a weaker excess.

The CDR3 has 16 amino acids. Germline V gene lookup returns CDR1 SGHNT and CDR2 YYREEE (reference sequence). V trimming: 5 bases; J trimming: 6 bases; junction bases outside the gene matches: 13. TCRdb passed the 5' RACE reads through MiXCR, listing each CDR3 protein once. In the table there are 1,800,000 or so distinct CDR3 sequences, about 32% of which are singletons. V is TRBV5-4 and J is TRBJ2-3, with 9 nucleotides matching TRBD2. The source of this sequence is a newborn girl in good health. The sample consisted of cord blood. CDR3 residues: CASSIGPLAGTDTQYF. CDR3 DNA: TGTGCCAGCAGTATCGGCCCGCTAGCGGGGACGGATACGCAGTATTTT.